This is a list of T cell receptor beta chains from one sample in a study of blood T cell repertoires in COVID-19. TCRdb's table, derived via immunoSEQ multiplex PCR, lists solely in-frame clones and lacks some. The table records roughly 190,000 clones, roughly 82% of them present only once. Sequenced input: PBMCs or T cells enriched from blood (not recorded which). The receptors shown here come from a woman aged 55-69 years with acute COVID-19. Both conserved end residues are part of each CDR3.

v_call: TRBV5-1; j_call: TRBJ2-1; cdr3_aa: CASSLYLAGDEQFF
v_call: TRBV5-1; j_call: TRBJ2-2; cdr3_aa: CASTLGGTDNTGELFF
v_call: TRBV19; j_call: TRBJ1-2; cdr3_aa: CASSFRTGFYGYTF
v_call: TRBV3-1/TRBV3-2; j_call: TRBJ1-5; cdr3_aa: CASSQDTNSNQPQHF
v_call: TRBV11-2; j_call: TRBJ2-3; cdr3_aa: CASSLGLAGDWDTQYF
v_call: TRBV9; j_call: TRBJ1-4; cdr3_aa: CASSASTMAGTTNEKLFF
v_call: TRBV10-1; j_call: TRBJ1-4; cdr3_aa: CASSGQGSTNEKLFF
v_call: TRBV19; j_call: TRBJ1-1; cdr3_aa: CASSIHSPTEAFF
v_call: TRBV6-4; j_call: TRBJ1-6; cdr3_aa: CASRPTGGDNSPLHF
v_call: TRBV10-1; j_call: TRBJ2-3; cdr3_aa: CASSSGSTDTQYF
v_call: TRBV5-1; j_call: TRBJ2-3; cdr3_aa: CASSTQGGPSTDTQYF
v_call: TRBV28; j_call: TRBJ2-1; cdr3_aa: CASSRTGAYNEQFF
v_call: TRBV30; j_call: TRBJ1-4; cdr3_aa: CAWSWAGLEKLFF
v_call: TRBV10-3; j_call: TRBJ2-3; cdr3_aa: CAISEGGADTQYF
v_call: TRBV14; j_call: TRBJ2-4; cdr3_aa: CASSTTGGAGNIQYF
v_call: TRBV3-1/TRBV3-2; j_call: TRBJ2-1; cdr3_aa: CASSQAGGPFEQFF
v_call: TRBV27; j_call: TRBJ2-7; cdr3_aa: CASSQPGGLHEQYF
v_call: TRBV30; j_call: TRBJ1-3; cdr3_aa: CAWSGGLISGNTIYF
v_call: TRBV11-2; j_call: TRBJ2-1; cdr3_aa: CATKTSIERNEQFF
v_call: TRBV7-2; j_call: TRBJ1-2; cdr3_aa: CASSLGRAIGYTF
v_call: TRBV27; j_call: TRBJ1-5; cdr3_aa: CATATGGQPQHF
v_call: TRBV11-2; j_call: TRBJ1-2; cdr3_aa: CASSSYRNPNYGYTF
v_call: TRBV5-1; j_call: TRBJ1-2; cdr3_aa: CASSVTGTVDYGYTF
v_call: TRBV29-1; j_call: TRBJ1-1; cdr3_aa: CSVDRQGTEAFF
v_call: TRBV4-3; j_call: TRBJ1-1; cdr3_aa: CASSQDTMGPRGTEAFF
v_call: TRBV15; j_call: TRBJ2-1; cdr3_aa: CATSGYLRDLYNEQFF
v_call: TRBV4-3; j_call: TRBJ1-3; cdr3_aa: CASSPRYRDSGNTIYF
v_call: TRBV5-6; j_call: TRBJ1-3; cdr3_aa: CASSPAGGGTGNTIYF
v_call: TRBV9; j_call: TRBJ1-4; cdr3_aa: CASSVQGQGGEKLFF
v_call: TRBV21-1; j_call: TRBJ2-2; cdr3_aa: CASIPWAALVNTGELFF
v_call: TRBV7-8; j_call: TRBJ2-1; cdr3_aa: CASSYSGTKQFF
v_call: TRBV6-1; j_call: TRBJ1-5; cdr3_aa: CASSGQQGLWNQPQHF
v_call: TRBV7-8; j_call: TRBJ1-1; cdr3_aa: CASSLLTGGGREAFF
v_call: TRBV5-5; j_call: TRBJ2-3; cdr3_aa: CASSLLGTSTDTQYF
v_call: TRBV11-2; j_call: TRBJ1-2; cdr3_aa: CASSLGQGVYGYTF
v_call: TRBV2; j_call: TRBJ1-1; cdr3_aa: CATRQGRDTEAFF
v_call: TRBV9; j_call: TRBJ1-1; cdr3_aa: CASSASGQPNTEAFF
v_call: TRBV5-4; j_call: TRBJ2-1; cdr3_aa: CASRAGTSGGDEQFF
v_call: TRBV5-4; j_call: TRBJ2-1; cdr3_aa: CAYKRPGGLYNEQFF
v_call: TRBV19; j_call: TRBJ1-2; cdr3_aa: CASTPDRVNNYGYTF
v_call: TRBV6-1; j_call: TRBJ2-1; cdr3_aa: CASRELAGVKLGEQFF
v_call: TRBV6-5; j_call: TRBJ2-3; cdr3_aa: CASSYGPTYTDTQYF
v_call: TRBV4-3; j_call: TRBJ2-6; cdr3_aa: CASSQYAGQGFSGANVLTF
v_call: TRBV30; j_call: TRBJ2-1; cdr3_aa: CAWSRTSGNEQFF
v_call: TRBV7-2; j_call: TRBJ2-3; cdr3_aa: CASSLWPDTQYF
v_call: TRBV6-1; j_call: TRBJ1-3; cdr3_aa: CASSERWGQGNTIYF
v_call: TRBV2; j_call: TRBJ2-2; cdr3_aa: CASSVREFTGELFF
v_call: TRBV24-1; j_call: TRBJ2-2; cdr3_aa: CATSGVAGTGNTGELFF
v_call: TRBV2; j_call: TRBJ1-2; cdr3_aa: CASSLTGLNYGYTF
v_call: TRBV10-3; j_call: TRBJ1-1; cdr3_aa: CAISDRGRLSTEAFF
v_call: TRBV29-1; j_call: TRBJ1-2; cdr3_aa: CSAHRATNYGYTF
v_call: TRBV10-3; j_call: TRBJ1-2; cdr3_aa: CAISVEPRQGMYYGYTF
v_call: TRBV5-8; j_call: TRBJ2-1; cdr3_aa: CASSLIQSYNEQFF
v_call: TRBV11-2; j_call: TRBJ1-2; cdr3_aa: CASSLVQGAYGYTF